This paragraph reports one T cell receptor beta chain. Just one base apart from a much larger clone, this may be a read error. The time point: persistent/refractory GD, antithyroid drugs over 5 years with positive TRAb. Making the TCR library involved RNA that had been extracted from PBMCs. CDR3-region Arm-PCR and iRepertoire HTBI primers produced the TCR beta libraries. TCRdb independently ran MiXCR on the multiplex PCR reads; one entry per CDR3 protein. Of 360,000 or so distinct CDR3 sequences in the sample, roughly 20% were seen once. These data are taken from a study of regulatory T cells in long-lasting Graves disease. From germline, CDR1 is MDHEN and CDR2 SYDVKM. This CDR3 has 16 amino acids. V gave up 6 bases and J gave up 4 bases, with 21 bases separating them.

The specimen comprised peripheral blood mononuclear cells (PBMCs), sampled when the disease was refractory, from a patient treated with antithyroid drugs. This chain links TRBV28 with TRBJ2-5; possibly TRBD2 for D (5 bases). This TCR derives from a woman aged 40 to 50 with Graves disease. The CDR3, as DNA: TGTGCCAGCAGCCTTTATTGGTCGAGCGGCGGAGAGACCCAGTACTTC. Amino acid sequence: CASSLYWSSGGETQYF.